This section outlines one TCR beta chain sequence together with its context. The sample belongs to a study of CD4+ T cells in melanoma. Sequencing used immunoSEQ multiplex PCR; TCRdb keeps in-frame clones, though not all of them. The top ten hold approximately 12% of the sample, which has approximately 47,000 clones, approximately 89% seen once. The CDR3 length is 13 residues. CDR1 SEHNR and CDR2 FQNEAQ come from the germline V gene (reference sequence). V was pared by 4 bases and J by 3 bases, with 1 base of the junction left unmatched. This TCR was sampled from a human donor with melanoma. The sequenced sample consisted of peripheral blood. The rearrangement uses TRBV7-9 and TRBJ2-7; TRBD1 aligns across 9 bases. The CDR3 region has the DNA TGTGCCAGCAGCTCGGACAGGGGCTACGAGCAGTACTTC. It codes for CASSSDRGYEQYF.